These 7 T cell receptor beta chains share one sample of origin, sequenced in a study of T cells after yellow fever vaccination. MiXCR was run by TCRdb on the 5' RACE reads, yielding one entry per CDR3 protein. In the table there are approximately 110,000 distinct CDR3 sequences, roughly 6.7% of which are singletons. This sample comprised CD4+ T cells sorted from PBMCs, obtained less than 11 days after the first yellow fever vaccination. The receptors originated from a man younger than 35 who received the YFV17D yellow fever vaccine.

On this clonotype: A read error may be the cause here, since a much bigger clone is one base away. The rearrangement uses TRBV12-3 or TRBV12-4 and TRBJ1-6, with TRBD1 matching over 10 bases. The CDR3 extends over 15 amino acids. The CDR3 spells CDSRTGQGVPSPLHF. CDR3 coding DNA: TGTGACAGCAGAACCGGACAGGGGGTACCTTCACCCCTCCACTTT.

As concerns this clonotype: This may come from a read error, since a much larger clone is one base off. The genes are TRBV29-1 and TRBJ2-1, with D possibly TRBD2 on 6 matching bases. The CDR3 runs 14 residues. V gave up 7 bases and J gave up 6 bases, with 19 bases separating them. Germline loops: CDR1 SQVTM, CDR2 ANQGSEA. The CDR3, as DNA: TGCAGCGCTGATTCACCAGGGCGGGGCAATGAGCAGTTCTTC. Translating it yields CSADSPGRGNEQFF.

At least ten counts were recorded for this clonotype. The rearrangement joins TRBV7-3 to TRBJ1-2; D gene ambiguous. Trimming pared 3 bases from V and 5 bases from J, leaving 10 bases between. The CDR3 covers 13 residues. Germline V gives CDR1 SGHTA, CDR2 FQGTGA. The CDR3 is CASSFDGLYGYTF. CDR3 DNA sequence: TGTGCCAGCAGCTTCGACGGACTTTATGGCTACACCTTC.

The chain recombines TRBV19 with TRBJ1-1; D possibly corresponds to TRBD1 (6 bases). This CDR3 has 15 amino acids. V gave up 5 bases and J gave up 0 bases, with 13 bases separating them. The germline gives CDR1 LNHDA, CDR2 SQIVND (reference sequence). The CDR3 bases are TGTGCCAGTAGTCCCACAACAGGGATGAACACTGAAGCTTTCTTT. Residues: CASSPTTGMNTEAFF.

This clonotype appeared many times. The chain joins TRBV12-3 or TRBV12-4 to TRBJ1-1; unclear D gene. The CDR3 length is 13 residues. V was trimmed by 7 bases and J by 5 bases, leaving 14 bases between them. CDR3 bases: TGTGCCAGCACGCTCCTCCGGGAGACTGAAGCTTTCTTT. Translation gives CASTLLRETEAFF.

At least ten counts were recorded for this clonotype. The CDR3 DNA sequence: TGTGCCAGCAGCTTAGGGACAGCCCAAGGCACAGATACGCAGTATTTT. Translation: CASSLGTAQGTDTQYF. The gene calls are TRBV11-3 and TRBJ2-3; D perhaps matches TRBD1 (6 bases). Trimming took off 1 base at V and 1 base at J, with 12 bases between the two ends. The CDR3 has 16 amino acids. Germline CDR1 SGHNT, CDR2 YENEEA.

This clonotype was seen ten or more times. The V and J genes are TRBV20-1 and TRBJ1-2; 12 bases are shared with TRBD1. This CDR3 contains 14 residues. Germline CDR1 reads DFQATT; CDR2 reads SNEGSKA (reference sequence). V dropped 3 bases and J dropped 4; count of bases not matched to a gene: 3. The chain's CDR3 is CSASRDRGLYGYTF. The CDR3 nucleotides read TGCAGTGCTAGCCGGGACAGGGGGCTCTATGGCTACACCTTC.